These T cell receptor beta chains were read from a single sample in a study of T cells after posttransplantation cyclophosphamide. Produced via immunoSEQ multiplex PCR; TCRdb's table is partial and in-frame only. The repertoire holds roughly 11,000 clones, 80% to 85% seen once, with around 3.8% in the top ten. Sequenced material: PBMCs, taken 367 days after allogeneic stem cell transplant with calcineurin inhibitor and methotrexate. The receptor set was obtained from a male patient younger than 45 who received an allogeneic stem cell transplant from an unrelated donor, was CMV-positive, and had acute GVHD only. Some T cells may be provided by the graft donor. Both conserved end residues are part of each CDR3. A D gene is named only where the DNA matches it firmly. Rows may omit the clone size; those that give it use once, few, many or a size class.

D gene,V gene,clone size,J gene,CDR3 length,CDR3 DNA,CDR3 protein
.,TRBV13,.,TRBJ2-7,13,TGTGCCAGCAGCGATGGGCTTCACTACGAGCAGTACTTC,CASSDGLHYEQYF
TRBD1,TRBV5-1,.,TRBJ1-2,15,TGCGCCAGCAGCCCCGGGACAGGCCCTAACTATGGCTACACCTTC,CASSPGTGPNYGYTF
TRBD1,TRBV30,.,TRBJ1-2,14,TGTGCCTGGTACCGACGGACAGGGGGCTATGGCTACACCTTC,CAWYRRTGGYGYTF
.,TRBV30,.,TRBJ1-1,12,TGTGCCTACGTGACACAGAACACTGAAGCTTTCTTT,CAYVTQNTEAFF
.,TRBV7-9,.,TRBJ2-2,14,TGTGCCAGCAGCTTCCGGCTCGGGACCGGGGAGCTGTTTTTT,CASSFRLGTGELFF
TRBD2,TRBV5-1,few,TRBJ2-7,14,TGCGCCAGCAGCTTAGCGGGAAATTCCTACGAGCAGTACTTC,CASSLAGNSYEQYF
.,TRBV4-1,.,TRBJ2-5,16,TGCGCCAGCAGCCACCTTGGACTCGAGCGCCAAGAGACCCAGTACTTC,CASSHLGLERQETQYF
.,TRBV6-5,once,TRBJ1-5,14,TGTGCCAGCAGTTACCGCACCGGAGGTCAGCCCCAGCATTTT,CASSYRTGGQPQHF
.,TRBV30,.,TRBJ2-3,12,TGTGCCTGGGGAGCGGGCACAGATACGCAGTATTTT,CAWGAGTDTQYF
TRBD2,TRBV29-1,few,TRBJ2-2,18,TGCAGCGTTGGGGAGCCTAGCGGGGGGCCTTCACCCACCGGGGAGCTGTTTTTT,CSVGEPSGGPSPTGELFF
.,TRBV7-3,few,TRBJ2-1,15,TGTGCCAGCAGCTATTCAGGGATGTTAAACAATGAGCAGTTCTTC,CASSYSGMLNNEQFF
.,TRBV25-1,.,TRBJ1-1,13,TGTGCCAGCGAGAGAGGGGCAGGGGCTGAAGCTTTCTTT,CASERGAGAEAFF
.,TRBV7-3,.,TRBJ2-3,14,TGTGCCAGCAAAGAGAGGGATTCGTGGGATACGCAGTATTTT,CASKERDSWDTQYF
.,TRBV6-6,.,TRBJ1-2,13,TGTGCCAGCAGTTATGGTCAGGGGTTTGGCTACACCTTC,CASSYGQGFGYTF
.,TRBV2,.,TRBJ1-1,11,TGTGCCAGCACCCTTCGCGCTGAAGCTTTCTTT,CASTLRAEAFF
TRBD1,TRBV15,.,TRBJ2-7,14,TGTGCCACCAGCAGAGCGGGGACAGGGAACGAGCAGTACTTC,CATSRAGTGNEQYF
TRBD1,TRBV6-5,few,TRBJ1-2,14,TGTGCCAGCAGATCAGGGGGCGCACAGTATGGCTACACCTTC,CASRSGGAQYGYTF
.,TRBV19,once,TRBJ1-2,15,TGTGCCAGTAGTATCTCCGTGGGGGGATTATATGGCTACACCTTC,CASSISVGGLYGYTF
TRBD2,TRBV5-1,medium-sized,TRBJ2-5,15,TGCGCCAGCAACCCTAGCGGGGGGGCTGGCGAGACCCAGTACTTC,CASNPSGGAGETQYF
TRBD2,TRBV5-1,.,TRBJ2-1,15,TGCGCCAGCAGCCCTAGCGGGGGAGACTACAATGAGCAGTTCTTC,CASSPSGGDYNEQFF
.,TRBV7-2,.,TRBJ1-1,13,TGTGCCAGCAGCTTAGCGCGATACACTGAAGCTTTCTTT,CASSLARYTEAFF
TRBD1,TRBV7-3,.,TRBJ1-1,14,TGTGCCAGCAGCGAAACGGGACAGGGGACTGAAGCTTTCTTT,CASSETGQGTEAFF
TRBD2,TRBV2,.,TRBJ2-2,17,TGTGCCAGCAGTGAAGTCGCTAGCGGGAGTTTCTCCGGGGAGCTGTTTTTT,CASSEVASGSFSGELFF